This record looks at one T cell receptor (beta chain) sequence and its context. The protocol was immunoSEQ multiplex PCR, while the TCRdb copy is restricted to in-frame clones and leaves out a portion. The sample has about 240,000 clones, roughly 80% seen once. In germline, CDR1 is MDHEN, CDR2 SYDVKM. The CDR3 extends over 16 amino acids. Unmatched junction bases numbered 7, after V lost 3 bases and J lost 4 bases. The data derive from a study of blood T cell repertoires in COVID-19. Background on the study: The cDNA or gDNA used as material had been derived from T cells, B-cell-depleted T cells, or PBMCs.

This rearrangement joins TRBV28 to TRBJ1-5, with 9 bases fitting TRBD1. The sequenced sample consisted of peripheral blood. The receptor was isolated from a woman of 80 years or more with acute or convalescent COVID-19. CDR3 in DNA: TGTGCCAGCAGTTTTTCCGGGACAGGGTTAAATCAGCCCCAGCATTTT. Protein sequence: CASSFSGTGLNQPQHF.